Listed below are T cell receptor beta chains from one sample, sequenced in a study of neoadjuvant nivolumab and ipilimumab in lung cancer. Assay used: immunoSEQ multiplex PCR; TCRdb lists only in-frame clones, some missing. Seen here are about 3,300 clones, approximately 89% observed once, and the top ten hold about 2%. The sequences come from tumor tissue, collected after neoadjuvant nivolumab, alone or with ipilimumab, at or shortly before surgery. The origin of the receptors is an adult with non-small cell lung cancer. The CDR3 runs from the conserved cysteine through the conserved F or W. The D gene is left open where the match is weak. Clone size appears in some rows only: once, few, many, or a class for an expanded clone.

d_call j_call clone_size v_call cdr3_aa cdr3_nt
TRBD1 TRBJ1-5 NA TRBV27 CASRKGGTGGGLSNQPQHF TGTGCCAGCAGGAAGGGGGGGACAGGGGGAGGCCTAAGCAATCAGCCCCAGCATTTT
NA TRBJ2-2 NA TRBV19 CASLGGYVGELFF TGTGCCAGTCTTGGGGGTTATGTCGGGGAGCTGTTTTTT
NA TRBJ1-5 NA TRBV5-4 CASSLAGDSNQPQHF TGTGCCAGCAGCTTGGCAGGGGACAGCAATCAGCCCCAGCATTTT
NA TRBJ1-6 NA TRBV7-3 CASSLELANSPLHF TGTGCCAGCAGCTTAGAGCTGGCTAATTCACCCCTCCACTTT
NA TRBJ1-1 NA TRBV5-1 CASSPGRTAARDTEAFF TGCGCCAGCAGCCCGGGAAGGACCGCGGCGAGGGACACTGAAGCTTTCTTT
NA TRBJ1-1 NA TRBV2 CASTRTDVNTEAFF TGTGCCAGCACCCGGACAGACGTGAACACTGAAGCTTTCTTT
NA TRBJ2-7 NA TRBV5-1 CASSSGVVYEQYF TGCGCCAGCAGCTCGGGGGTAGTTTACGAGCAGTACTTC
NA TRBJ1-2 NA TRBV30 CAWSPLGGAGGYTF TGTGCCTGGAGTCCACTGGGAGGGGCCGGGGGCTACACCTTC
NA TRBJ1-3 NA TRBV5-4 CASSLGAGPGNTIYF TGTGCCAGCAGCTTGGGAGCAGGGCCTGGAAACACCATATATTTT
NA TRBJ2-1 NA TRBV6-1 CASRPTGNNEQFF TGTGCCAGCAGGCCGACGGGGAACAATGAGCAGTTCTTC
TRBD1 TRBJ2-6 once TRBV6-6 CASNTGGTGANVLTF TGTGCCAGCAATACAGGGGGGACTGGGGCCAACGTCCTGACTTTC
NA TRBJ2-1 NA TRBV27 CASSPSLEAAFYNEQFF TGTGCCAGCAGTCCTTCACTAGAAGCGGCTTTCTACAATGAGCAGTTCTTC
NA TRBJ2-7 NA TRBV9 CASSSSGSYEQYF TGTGCCAGCAGCTCGTCAGGGAGCTACGAGCAGTACTTC
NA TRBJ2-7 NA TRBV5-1 CASSLTENSYEQYF TGCGCCAGCAGCTTGACCGAGAACTCCTACGAGCAGTACTTC
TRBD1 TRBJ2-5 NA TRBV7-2 CASSLVRGPRETQYF TGTGCCAGCAGCTTGGTCAGGGGGCCTAGAGAGACCCAGTACTTC